Listed here are 30 T cell receptor beta chains from one sample, sequenced in a study of T-cell reconstitution after alpha-beta-depleted transplantation in children. TCRbeta library preparation incorporated unique molecular identifiers. TCRdb passed the PCR reads through MiXCR, listing each CDR3 protein once. Of some 590,000 distinct CDR3 sequences listed, approximately 10% are singletons. This sample comprised PBMCs from the stem cell graft donor, obtained from the stem cell graft. The source of these receptors is a human donor who donated a stem cell graft to a child with acute myeloid leukemia.

This clonotype was observed a handful of times. V and J are TRBV25-1 and TRBJ1-4; D perhaps matches TRBD1 (5 bases). Deletions cut 6 bases from V and 4 bases from J, with 18 bases between. The CDR3 loop spans 16 amino acids. Germline lookup yields CDR1 MGHDK and CDR2 SYGVNS. CDR3 residues: CASSRGIDRLNEKLFF. DNA for the CDR3: TGTGCCAGCAGCCGAGGAATTGACAGACTTAATGAAAAACTGTTTTTT.

The rearrangement uses TRBV12-3 or TRBV12-4 and TRBJ2-7; 10 positions match TRBD2. V shed 5 bases and J 6 bases; nucleotides not matched to a gene: 13. The CDR3 extends over 16 amino acids. CDR3 protein: CASSPSSGRALREQYF. The CDR3 nucleotides are TGTGCCAGCAGTCCTTCAAGCGGGAGGGCCCTCCGCGAGCAGTACTTC.

In nucleotides, the CDR3 is TGTGCCAGCAGCCAATACGTGGGGGATACGCAGTATTTT. This translates into CASSQYVGDTQYF. The V and J genes are TRBV3-1 and TRBJ2-3; D unclear. In germline, CDR1 is LGHDT, CDR2 YNNKEL (reference sequence). This CDR3 is 13 amino acids long. V was pared by 2 bases and J by 6 bases, with 9 bases between.

This clonotype has just a few counts. The gene calls are TRBV30 and TRBJ2-3; D unresolved. Trimming shortened V by 0 bases and J by 2 bases, and 6 bases separated the two germline ends. This CDR3 has 13 residues. Germline V gene lookup returns CDR1 GTSNPN and CDR2 SVGIG (reference sequence). The CDR3 DNA reads TGTGCCTGGAGTGTACTGATCACAGATACGCAGTATTTT. Protein: CAWSVLITDTQYF. Drawing the rest from reference TRBV30 and TRBJ2-3, the complete variable domain is SQTIHQWPATLVQPVGSPLSLECTVEGTSNPNLYWYRQAAGRGLQLLFYSVGIGQISSEVPQNLSASRPQDRQFILSSKKLLLSDSGFYLCAWSVLITDTQYFGPGTRLTVL.

This clonotype appeared a few times. This chain links TRBV18 with TRBJ2-5, with 9 bases aligning to TRBD1. The CDR3 is made up of 18 amino acids. The germline V gene has CDR1 KGHSH and CDR2 LQKENI. The trim removed 3 bases at V and 1 base at J, leaving 12 bases unmatched. CDR3 loop: CASSPLMTGTGSQETQYF. The CDR3 DNA reads TGTGCCAGCTCACCCCTAATGACTGGGACAGGGTCCCAAGAGACCCAGTACTTC.

This clonotype was counted many times. J is TRBJ2-7 and V is TRBV29-1; the match to TRBD1 covers 7 bases. Germline-derived CDR1 and CDR2 are SQVTM and ANQGSEA. This CDR3 contains 13 residues. Losses at the gene ends were 6 bases for V and 1 base for J; bases not matched to a gene: 6. CDR3 region: CSVAGTVSYEQYF. CDR3 bases: TGCAGCGTGGCAGGGACAGTTTCCTACGAGCAGTACTTC.

This clonotype was counted ten times or more. The chain links TRBV20-1 to TRBJ2-7; D is perhaps TRBD1 or TRBD2 (5 bases each). CDR1 DFQATT and CDR2 SNEGSKA come from the germline V gene (reference sequence). The CDR3 extends over 11 amino acids. V dropped 7 bases and J dropped 5 bases, with 12 bases sitting between them. CDR3 DNA sequence: TGCAGTGGGAGTCGGGGCGACGAGCAGTACTTC. This codes for CSGSRGDEQYF.

The V call is TRBV11-2, the J call TRBJ1-6; D not resolved. Trimming shortened V by 5 bases and J by 6 bases, and 14 bases separated the two germline ends. CDR3 length: 15 amino acids. The germline gives CDR1 SGHAT, CDR2 FQNNGV. CDR3 residues: CASSRDIGPNSPLHF. CDR3 coding DNA: TGTGCCAGCAGCCGAGACATCGGCCCTAATTCACCCCTCCACTTT.

The J gene is TRBJ2-7, the V gene TRBV28, with TRBD1 identical over 8 bases. This CDR3 has 16 residues. The germline V gene encodes CDR1 MDHEN and CDR2 SYDVKM. V trimming: 6 bases; J trimming: 1 base; junction bases outside the gene matches: 11. CDR3 in DNA: TGTGCCAGCAGCCCAGGGGGCGCGGGAACATCCTACGAGCAGTACTTC. Residues: CASSPGGAGTSYEQYF.

A single count supports this clonotype. V and J are TRBV20-1 and TRBJ1-2, with TRBD1 identical over 9 bases. CDR3 length: 14 amino acids. Germline lookup yields CDR1 DFQATT and CDR2 SNEGSKA (reference sequence). Unmatched junction bases numbered 6, after V lost 3 bases and J lost 4 bases. This CDR3 reads CSARGTGSAYGYTF. The CDR3 nucleotides read TGCAGTGCTAGGGGGACAGGGAGCGCCTATGGCTACACCTTC.

In this sample, this clonotype turned up many times. The chain carries TRBV29-1 and TRBJ1-2, with a tentative D call TRBD1 (6 bases). Trimming removed 0 bases at V and 8 bases at J, with 10 bases between. The CDR3 totals 12 residues. The germline gives CDR1 SQVTM, CDR2 ANQGSEA. The CDR3 spells CSVEDRGQGYTF. DNA for the CDR3: TGCAGCGTTGAAGACAGGGGACAAGGCTACACCTTC.

This clonotype was found many times. V and J are TRBV7-6 and TRBJ1-1; 8 bases align to TRBD1. V lost 5 bases, J lost 3 bases, and 11 bases stayed unmatched. CDR3 size: 16 residues. In germline, CDR1 is SGHVS, CDR2 FNYEAQ. The CDR3 spells CASSARGGQGYTEAFF. In DNA, the CDR3 is TGTGCCAGCAGCGCCCGTGGTGGACAGGGATACACTGAAGCTTTCTTT.

In its sample, this clonotype was seen a few times. V and J are TRBV7-9 and TRBJ2-1, with D perhaps matching TRBD2 (5 bases). The CDR3 totals 15 residues. Germline CDR1 and CDR2: SEHNR and FQNEAQ (reference sequence). Trimming removed 0 bases at V and 8 bases at J, with 14 bases between. The CDR3 DNA follows: TGTGCCAGCAGCTTAGCGGGAGCCGGTATCTATGAGCAGTTCTTC. It translates to CASSLAGAGIYEQFF.

This clonotype was recorded many times. This sequence joins TRBV6-5 and TRBJ1-1; tentatively, D is TRBD1 (6 bases). Trimming pared 0 bases from V and 5 bases from J, leaving 10 bases between. The CDR3 extends over 14 amino acids. Germline V gives CDR1 MNHEY, CDR2 SVGAGI. CDR3 sequence: CASSYSGQGTEAFF. The CDR3 nucleotides read TGTGCCAGCAGTTACTCTGGCCAGGGGACTGAAGCTTTCTTT.

V usage is TRBV20-1 and J usage is TRBJ1-6; 7 bases align to TRBD1. The V gene end was trimmed by 0 bases and the J gene end by 4 bases; junction bases not matched to a gene: 9. Germline CDR1 DFQATT, CDR2 SNEGSKA (reference sequence). The CDR3 runs to 17 residues. CDR3 DNA sequence: TGCAGTGCTAGAGATGACAGGGCTGTTGGGTATAATTCACCCCTCCACTTT. Its protein is CSARDDRAVGYNSPLHF.

This clonotype was recorded many times. The CDR3 DNA reads as TGTGCCAGCAGCCTAGGGACAGGGGGTCAAAGAACTGAAGCTTTCTTT. Encoded protein: CASSLGTGGQRTEAFF. The V and J genes are TRBV28 and TRBJ1-1, with 11 bases lining up with TRBD1. This CDR3 spans 16 amino acids. The trim removed 6 bases at V and 5 bases at J, leaving 11 bases unmatched. The germline V gene has CDR1 MDHEN and CDR2 SYDVKM.

The gene calls are TRBV20-1 and TRBJ2-7, with D tentatively TRBD2 (6 bases). The germline CDR1 and CDR2 sequences are DFQATT and SNEGSKA (reference sequence). CDR3 length: 15 residues. V was trimmed by 5 bases and J by 2 bases, leaving 19 bases between them. The CDR3 loop reads CSARSPSVLPYEQYF. Written as DNA, the CDR3 is TGCAGTGCTCGCTCTCCTAGCGTACTCCCCTACGAGCAGTACTTC.

The CDR3 DNA reads as TGTGCCAGCAGCCCGGAGGAGGTCCTCCACTTT. It specifies CASSPEEVLHF. J is TRBJ1-6 and V is TRBV7-9, with D unresolved. Trimming left V 5 bases short and J 15 bases short, with 11 bases between. The CDR3 spans 11 residues. Germline assignment: CDR1 SEHNR and CDR2 FQNEAQ (reference sequence). Filled out from reference TRBV7-9 and TRBJ1-6, the complete variable domain reads DTGVSQNPRHKITKRGQNVTFRCDPISEHNRLYWYRQTLGQGPEFLTYFQNEAQLEKSRLLSDRFSAERPKGSFSTLEIQRTEQGDSAMYLCASSPEEVLHFGNGTRLTVT.

V usage is TRBV7-3 and J usage is TRBJ2-3; 7 bases map to TRBD2. Germline values: CDR1 SGHTA, CDR2 FQGTGA. The trim removed 5 bases at V and 0 bases at J, leaving 5 bases unmatched. This CDR3 region has 15 residues. The DNA for the CDR3 is TGTGCCAGCAGCCAAAATAGCGGGAGCACAGATACGCAGTATTTT. Translating it yields CASSQNSGSTDTQYF.

The chain joins TRBV20-1 to TRBJ2-4; 9 positions match TRBD2. CDR3 size: 13 residues. The V gene end was trimmed by 5 bases and the J gene end by 8 bases; junction bases not matched to a gene: 7. Per germline, CDR1 DFQATT and CDR2 SNEGSKA (reference sequence). In DNA, the CDR3 is TGCAGTGCTTCCGGGGCTAGCGGGGACATTCAGTACTTC. Translating it yields CSASGASGDIQYF.

This clonotype was counted between two and nine times. The CDR3 here is CSAGGGVGAFF. For the CDR3, the DNA is TGCAGTGCCGGCGGAGGTGTTGGAGCTTTCTTT. The gene calls are TRBV20-1 and TRBJ1-1; D gene uncertain. Germline CDR1 is DFQATT and CDR2 is SNEGSKA (reference sequence). This CDR3 has 11 residues. The germline V and J ends were trimmed by 6 bases and 10 bases, with 15 bases remaining between them.

This clonotype showed up just a few times. The rearrangement links TRBV18 to TRBJ2-4, with D hard to call. The germline CDR1 and CDR2 sequences are KGHSH and LQKENI. The CDR3 is made up of 19 amino acids. Trimming pared 2 bases from V and 2 bases from J, leaving 22 bases between. The CDR3 spells CASSPTREAGSESKNIQYF. The CDR3 nucleotides read TGTGCCAGCTCACCAACCCGCGAGGCAGGCTCCGAATCCAAAAACATTCAGTACTTC.

The chain joins TRBV7-6 to TRBJ1-2, with D possibly matching TRBD1 (6 bases). CDR1 is SGHVS, CDR2 FNYEAQ, per germline. The ends were cut back, 5 bases at V and 0 bases at J, with 16 bases in the middle. This CDR3 comprises 16 residues. The CDR3, as DNA: TGTGCCAGCAGCCCTAGACGGCAGGGGACTAACTATGGCTACACCTTC. It codes for CASSPRRQGTNYGYTF.

This clonotype was seen at least ten times. The junction and the germline gene differ at one end; a read error may be behind it. V is TRBV12-3 or TRBV12-4 and J is TRBJ2-7; the D gene is possibly TRBD1 (6 bases). The CDR3 length is 13 residues. The CDR3 is CASRHQGTPGLDF. The CDR3 DNA follows: TGTGCCAGCAGACATCAAGGGACACCGGGTTTAGACTTC.

This clonotype was recorded a few times. J is TRBJ1-1 and V is TRBV4-2; the match to TRBD1 covers 7 bases. V lost 4 bases, J lost 5 bases, and 7 bases stayed unmatched. Germline V gene sequence: CDR1 LGHNA, CDR2 YNFKEQ. This CDR3 has 14 residues. The CDR3 bases are TGTGCCAGCAGCCTATTAACAGGGGCTACTGAAGCTTTCTTT. Amino acid sequence: CASSLLTGATEAFF.

This clonotype was observed at least ten times. V gene TRBV7-2 combines with J gene TRBJ2-5, with 9 bases identical to TRBD1. J lost 6 bases, V lost 3 bases, and 2 bases had no gene match. The CDR3 contains 13 residues. Germline V gene lookup returns CDR1 SGHTA and CDR2 FQGNSA. The chain's CDR3 is CASSFGQGKTQYF. For the CDR3, the DNA is TGTGCCAGCAGCTTTGGACAGGGGAAGACCCAGTACTTC. Drawing the rest from reference TRBV7-2 and TRBJ2-5, the complete variable domain is GAGVSQSPSNKVTEKGKDVELRCDPISGHTALYWYRQSLGQGLEFLIYFQGNSAPDKSGLPSDRFSAERTGGSVSTLTIQRTQQEDSAVYLCASSFGQGKTQYFGPGTRLLVL.

This clonotype was counted at least ten times. The chain links TRBV5-6 to TRBJ2-1; D gene uncertain. CDR1 is SGHDT, CDR2 YYEEEE, per germline. The CDR3 runs to 13 residues. Trimming removed 4 bases from V and 4 bases from J, with 9 bases in between. Here the CDR3 DNA reads TGTGCCAGCAGCCCCCTGGGTTACAATGAGCAGTTCTTC. Its protein product is CASSPLGYNEQFF. Using reference TRBV5-6 and TRBJ2-1 for the parts outside the CDR3, the full variable domain is DAGVTQSPTHLIKTRGQQVTLRCSPKSGHDTVSWYQQALGQGPQFIFQYYEEEERQRGNFPDRFSGHQFPNYSSELNVNALLLGDSALYLCASSPLGYNEQFFGPGTRLTVL.

V and J are TRBV15 and TRBJ2-7, with 11 nucleotides matching TRBD1. Germline CDR1 and CDR2: LNHNV and YYDKDF (reference sequence). Losses at the gene ends were 0 bases for V and 7 bases for J; bases not matched to a gene: 8. The CDR3 consists of 16 residues. The CDR3 region has the DNA TGTGCCACCAGCAGAGATCTGGGACAGGGGGAGAGGGAGCAGTACTTC. Translated, it gives CATSRDLGQGEREQYF.

This clonotype occurred many times. The chain couples TRBV20-1 to TRBJ2-2; 8 bases line up with TRBD1. This CDR3 comprises 11 residues. Trimming removed 5 bases from V and 14 bases from J; junction bases left unmatched: 7. Germline V gene lookup returns CDR1 DFQATT and CDR2 SNEGSKA (reference sequence). The CDR3 reads CSAQRTGKLFF. DNA for the CDR3: TGCAGTGCTCAACGGACAGGGAAACTGTTTTTT.

This chain joins TRBV7-2 and TRBJ2-5; D is ambiguous. This CDR3 comprises 12 residues. Germline V gene lookup returns CDR1 SGHTA and CDR2 FQGNSA. With 4 bases removed from V and 4 bases from J, the gap between germline ends came to 7 bases. The CDR3 region is CASSSNAETQYF. The CDR3 DNA sequence: TGTGCCAGCAGCTCCAACGCAGAGACCCAGTACTTC. Based on the CDR3 plus reference TRBV7-2 and TRBJ2-5, the full variable domain is GAGVSQSPSNKVTEKGKDVELRCDPISGHTALYWYRQSLGQGLEFLIYFQGNSAPDKSGLPSDRFSAERTGGSVSTLTIQRTQQEDSAVYLCASSSNAETQYFGPGTRLLVL.